These 4 T cell receptor beta chains share one sample of origin, sequenced in a study of blood T cell repertoires in COVID-19. The protocol was immunoSEQ multiplex PCR, while the TCRdb copy is restricted to in-frame clones and leaves out a portion. The sample shows about 140,000 clones, less than 90% of them seen only once. Source material: PBMCs or T cells enriched from blood (not recorded which). These receptors all stem from a man aged 35 to 55 with acute COVID-19.

This chain joins TRBV7-2 and TRBJ1-2; D unclear. Germline assignment: CDR1 SGHTA and CDR2 FQGNSA. The CDR3 sequence is 13 residues long. Trimming cost V 3 bases and J 8 bases, with 13 bases left between them. Here the CDR3 reads CASSLEPDGGYTF. CDR3 sequence (DNA): TGTGCCAGCAGCTTGGAGCCAGACGGGGGCTACACCTTC.

The chain employs TRBV18 and TRBJ2-7; TRBD1 aligns across 11 bases. With V trimmed by 3 bases and J by 5 bases, 6 bases remained unmatched. The CDR3 runs to 15 residues. Germline CDR1 and CDR2: KGHSH and LQKENI. The CDR3, as DNA: TGTGCCAGCTCACCTCGGACAGGGGGCGAGGACGAGCAGTACTTC. It translates to CASSPRTGGEDEQYF.

The chain has TRBV28 and TRBJ1-2; the D gene is possibly TRBD1 (6 bases). V was pared by 4 bases and J by 6 bases, with 9 bases between. This CDR3 spans 12 amino acids. Germline V gene lookup returns CDR1 MDHEN and CDR2 SYDVKM. DNA of the CDR3: TGTGCCAGCAGTTCAGGGGCTCATGGCTACACCTTC. Protein: CASSSGAHGYTF.

The V and J genes are TRBV28 and TRBJ1-5; 10 nucleotides match TRBD1. Germline V lookup: CDR1 MDHEN, CDR2 SYDVKM. The CDR3 is made up of 16 amino acids. J lost 5 bases, V lost 6 bases, and 10 bases had no gene match. The CDR3 region is CASRPLLDRGHQPQHF. The CDR3 DNA is TGTGCCAGCAGACCTCTCCTCGACAGGGGGCATCAGCCCCAGCATTTT.